A single sample is the source of the 23 T cell receptor beta chains below, sequenced in a study of radiotherapy plus CTLA-4 blockade in lung cancer. Profiling relied on immunoSEQ multiplex PCR, and the TCRdb table lists in-frame clones only, not all of them. Among about 73,000 clones listed, roughly 91% were seen once. This sample comprised peripheral blood, obtained from a patient treated with radiotherapy plus ipilimumab. The origin of the receptors is a human donor with non-small cell lung cancer that progressed on radiotherapy plus ipilimumab.

The CDR3 region is CASSYDGAWNTEAFF. The CDR3 DNA reads as TGTGCCAGCAGTTACGATGGGGCGTGGAACACTGAAGCTTTCTTT. V is TRBV6-5 and J is TRBJ1-1, with D tentatively TRBD1 (5 bases). Trimming stripped 2 bases from V and 1 base from J, with 11 bases between. The germline gives CDR1 MNHEY, CDR2 SVGAGI. This CDR3 spans 15 amino acids.

This chain connects TRBV6-5 to TRBJ1-2, with TRBD1 matching 7 bases. This CDR3 region has 15 residues. Germline V gives CDR1 MNHEY, CDR2 SVGAGI. V trimming: 6 bases; J trimming: 8 bases; junction bases outside the gene matches: 15. The CDR3 loop is CASSPGFGRGGGYTF. The CDR3 region has the DNA TGTGCCAGCAGCCCTGGGTTCGGCAGGGGGGGCGGCTACACCTTC.

The chain recombines TRBV7-3 with TRBJ2-7, with D uncertain. CDR1 is SGHTA, CDR2 FQGTGA, per germline. V gave up 2 bases and J gave up 3 bases, with 14 bases separating them. The CDR3 consists of 15 residues. The CDR3 region has the DNA TGTGCCAGCAGCTTACTTAGACATACGAACTACGAGCAGTACTTC. Encoded protein: CASSLLRHTNYEQYF. Based on the CDR3 plus reference TRBV7-3 and TRBJ2-7, the full variable domain is GAGVSQTPSNKVTEKGKYVELRCDPISGHTALYWYRQSLGQGPEFLIYFQGTGAADDSGLPNDRFFAVRPEGSVSTLKIQRTERGDSAVYLCASSLLRHTNYEQYFGPGTRLTVT.

The V gene is TRBV19, the J gene TRBJ1-2; TRBD1 matches at 8 bases. The CDR3 totals 12 residues. Germline assignment: CDR1 LNHDA and CDR2 SQIVND (reference sequence). J gave up 6 bases and V 5 bases, and 2 bases lay outside the gene matches. The CDR3 is CASSPTGDGYTF. CDR3 nucleotide sequence: TGTGCCAGTAGTCCGACAGGGGATGGCTACACCTTC. The full variable domain, completed using reference TRBV19 and TRBJ1-2, is DGGITQSPKYLFRKEGQNVTLSCEQNLNHDAMYWYRQDPGQGLRLIYYSQIVNDFQKGDIAEGYSVSREKKESFPLTVTSAQKNPTAFYLCASSPTGDGYTFGSGTRLTVV.

This sequence joins TRBV7-2 and TRBJ1-5; D uncertain. V dropped 2 bases and J dropped 5 bases, with 4 bases sitting between them. Germline V gene data show CDR1 as SGHTA and CDR2 as FQGNSA. This CDR3 is built from 12 residues. For the CDR3, the DNA is TGTGCCAGCAGCTTATACGATCAGCCCCAGCATTTT. It translates to CASSLYDQPQHF.

The gene calls are TRBV7-9 and TRBJ2-1; 11 nucleotides align to TRBD2. CDR3 length equals 15 residues. The junction had 3 bases not matched to a gene; V was cut back by 3 bases and J by 5 bases. Germline CDR1 is SEHNR and CDR2 is FQNEAQ (reference sequence). CDR3 in DNA: TGTGCCAGCAGCTTGACGGGACTAGCGGACAATGAGCAGTTCTTC. This gives the protein CASSLTGLADNEQFF.

The rearrangement joins TRBV6-1 to TRBJ1-4; weak D call: TRBD1 (5 bases). CDR1 is MNHNS and CDR2 is SASEGT in the germline V gene. CDR3 size: 15 residues. V lost 1 base and J 6 bases, leaving 12 bases between the germline ends. Here the CDR3 DNA reads TGTGCCAGCAGTGAAGTACGAGGGGCCTATGAAAAACTGTTTTTT. Its protein product is CASSEVRGAYEKLFF.

The chain employs TRBV9 and TRBJ1-6, with D hard to call. With 4 bases removed from V and 0 bases from J, the gap between germline ends came to 8 bases. The length of the CDR3 is 15 residues. The germline V gene has CDR1 SGDLS and CDR2 YYNGEE. The DNA of the CDR3 is TGTGCCAGCAGCACGGGGAGCTCCTATAATTCACCCCTCCACTTT. Residues: CASSTGSSYNSPLHF.

This clone was observed a handful of times. This sequence joins TRBV28 and TRBJ2-7, with D possibly TRBD2 on 5 matching bases. The length of the CDR3 is 13 residues. V was cut by 5 bases and J by 3 bases, with 11 bases left in between. Per germline, CDR1 MDHEN and CDR2 SYDVKM. The chain's CDR3 is CASSPDLIYEQYV. CDR3 coding DNA: TGTGCCAGCAGTCCGGACTTGATCTACGAGCAGTACGTC.

The genes are TRBV6-1 and TRBJ1-1, with D maybe TRBD1 (6 bases). Germline V gene lookup returns CDR1 MNHNS and CDR2 SASEGT. This CDR3 is 14 amino acids long. V lost 3 bases and J 0 bases, leaving 8 bases between the germline ends. Here the CDR3 reads CASSEGTLNTEAFF. The CDR3 coding sequence is TGTGCCAGCAGTGAGGGGACACTGAACACTGAAGCTTTCTTT.

The rearrangement uses TRBV28 and TRBJ2-3, with 8 bases aligning to TRBD2. This CDR3 region has 15 residues. Trimming took 3 bases from V and 5 from J; bases not matched to a gene: 7. Germline V CDR1 and CDR2: MDHEN, SYDVKM. CDR3 protein: CASSFSGIEEDTQYF. DNA of the CDR3: TGTGCCAGCAGTTTTAGCGGGATAGAGGAAGATACGCAGTATTTT.

The chain employs TRBV28 and TRBJ2-7; 7 bases agree with TRBD1. This CDR3 contains 14 residues. V lost 9 bases and J lost 1; bases outside the gene matches: 9. The germline V gene has CDR1 MDHEN and CDR2 SYDVKM. The CDR3 nucleotides read TGTGCCAGTTCCCACAGGGGCAGATCCTACGAGCAGTACTTC. It codes for CASSHRGRSYEQYF.

This clone came up a few times. The rearrangement links TRBV27 to TRBJ2-3, with TRBD2 matching over 9 bases. Germline-derived CDR1 and CDR2 are MNHEY and SMNVEV (reference sequence). The CDR3 loop spans 12 amino acids. This CDR3 reads CGAGGGLDTQYF. DNA of the CDR3: TGTGGCGCGGGAGGGGGCTTAGATACGCAGTATTTT.

The rearrangement joins TRBV19 to TRBJ2-1; weak D call: TRBD2 (5 bases). The CDR3 consists of 17 residues. CDR1 and CDR2 (germline): LNHDA, SQIVND (reference sequence). V lost 0 bases and J lost 5, with 17 bases in between. CDR3 sequence reads: CASSIEVARRRNNEQFF. CDR3 bases: TGTGCCAGTAGTATAGAAGTAGCGAGAAGGAGGAACAATGAGCAGTTCTTC. The variable domain in full, completed from reference TRBV19 and TRBJ2-1, reads DGGITQSPKYLFRKEGQNVTLSCEQNLNHDAMYWYRQDPGQGLRLIYYSQIVNDFQKGDIAEGYSVSREKKESFPLTVTSAQKNPTAFYLCASSIEVARRRNNEQFFGPGTRLTVL.

This chain connects TRBV9 to TRBJ2-7, with D possibly TRBD1 on 5 matching bases. Per germline, CDR1 SGDLS and CDR2 YYNGEE. CDR3 length equals 13 residues. The V end lost 4 bases, the J end lost 5 bases, and 13 bases lay between the germline ends. The CDR3 sequence is CASSPGFADEQYF. Written as DNA, the CDR3 is TGTGCCAGCAGCCCAGGGTTCGCAGACGAGCAGTACTTC. Full variable domain (rest looked up from reference TRBV9 and TRBJ2-7): DSGVTQTPKHLITATGQRVTLRCSPRSGDLSVYWYQQSLDQGLQFLIQYYNGEERAKGNILERFSAQQFPDLHSELNLSSLELGDSALYFCASSPGFADEQYFGPGTRLTVT.

This clone has only one observation. The rearrangement joins TRBV25-1 to TRBJ1-1; 7 nucleotides align to TRBD1. The CDR3 covers 15 residues. Germline CDR1 and CDR2: MGHDK and SYGVNS. J was trimmed by 0 bases and V by 3 bases; bases with no gene match: 4. CDR3 in DNA: TGTGCCAGCAGTGACACGACAGGGATGAACACTGAAGCTTTCTTT. Protein sequence: CASSDTTGMNTEAFF.

The V gene is TRBV30, the J gene TRBJ2-6; D not resolved. There are 13 residues in the CDR3. Trimming took off 3 bases at V and 0 bases at J, with 3 bases between the two ends. Germline-derived CDR1 and CDR2 are GTSNPN and SVGIG (reference sequence). CDR3 DNA sequence: TGTGCCTGGAGCCCCTCTGGGGCCAACGTCCTGACTTTC. Translation gives CAWSPSGANVLTF.

This chain joins TRBV5-4 and TRBJ2-1; the match to TRBD2 covers 11 bases. Germline loops: CDR1 SGHNT, CDR2 YYREEE (reference sequence). CDR3 size: 15 residues. V was pared by 2 bases and J by 8 bases, with 6 bases of the junction left unmatched. The CDR3 nucleotides read TGTGCCAGCAGCTTAAAGACTAGCGGGGAAGATGAGCAGTTCTTC. The encoded protein is CASSLKTSGEDEQFF.

As DNA, the CDR3 is TGCAGCGTTGGGCGGGGGGCGAACATTCAGTACTTC. Amino acids: CSVGRGANIQYF. The V and J genes are TRBV29-1 and TRBJ2-4; 8 bases line up with TRBD2. CDR1 and CDR2 (germline): SQVTM, ANQGSEA. CDR3 length: 12 residues. V lost 4 bases and J lost 7; bases outside the gene matches: 3.

This clone showed up just once. This chain links TRBV4-1 with TRBJ2-7; TRBD1 agrees at 9 bases. V lost 6 bases to trimming and J lost 5 bases; unmatched junction nucleotides: 11. The CDR3 spans 15 residues. From germline, CDR1 is MGHRA and CDR2 YSYEKL. The CDR3 region has the DNA TGCGCCAGCAGTCACAAGACAGGGGGAAGGGACGAGCAGTACTTC. This encodes CASSHKTGGRDEQYF.

This rearrangement joins TRBV7-2 to TRBJ1-2; no definite D call. This CDR3 spans 12 amino acids. With 3 bases removed from V and 4 bases from J, the gap between germline ends came to 6 bases. Looked up from germline, CDR1 is SGHTA and CDR2 is FQGNSA. The CDR3 region is CASSFTSYGYTF. CDR3 nucleotides: TGTGCCAGCAGCTTTACAAGCTATGGCTACACCTTC.

The chain employs TRBV10-1 and TRBJ2-7; the match to TRBD2 covers 7 bases. Looked up from germline, CDR1 is WNHNN and CDR2 is SYGVQD (reference sequence). V gave up 10 bases and J gave up 6 bases; unmatched junction bases: 12. The length of the CDR3 is 13 residues. The CDR3 coding sequence is TGCGCCATCAATCGGGGGGAGGGCCTCGAGCAGTACGTC. As protein: CAINRGEGLEQYV.

The chain joins TRBV27 to TRBJ2-7, with TRBD2 matching 7 bases. V gave up 5 bases and J gave up 3 bases; unmatched junction bases: 7. Germline V gene lookup returns CDR1 MNHEY and CDR2 SMNVEV (reference sequence). The CDR3 has 14 residues. The CDR3 here is CASSPTAGIYEQYF. CDR3 DNA sequence: TGTGCCAGCAGTCCCACAGCGGGAATCTACGAGCAGTACTTC.